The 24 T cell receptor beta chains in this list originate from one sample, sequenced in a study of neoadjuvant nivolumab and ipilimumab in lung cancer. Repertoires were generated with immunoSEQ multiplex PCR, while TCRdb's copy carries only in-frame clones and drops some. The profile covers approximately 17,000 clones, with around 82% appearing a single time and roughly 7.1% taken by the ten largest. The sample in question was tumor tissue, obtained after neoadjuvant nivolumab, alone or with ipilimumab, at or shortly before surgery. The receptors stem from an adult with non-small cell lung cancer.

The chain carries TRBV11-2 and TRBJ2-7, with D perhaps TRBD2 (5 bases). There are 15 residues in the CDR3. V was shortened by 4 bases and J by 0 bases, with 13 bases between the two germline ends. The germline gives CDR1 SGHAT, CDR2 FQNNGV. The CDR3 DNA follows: TGTGCCAGCAGCTCGGACTTCTCTCGCTCCTACGAGCAGTACTTC. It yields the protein CASSSDFSRSYEQYF.

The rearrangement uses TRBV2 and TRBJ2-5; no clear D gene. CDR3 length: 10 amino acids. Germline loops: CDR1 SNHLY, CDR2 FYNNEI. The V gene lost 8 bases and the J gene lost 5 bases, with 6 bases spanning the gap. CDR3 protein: CASVEETQYF. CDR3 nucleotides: TGTGCCAGCGTGGAGGAGACCCAGTACTTC.

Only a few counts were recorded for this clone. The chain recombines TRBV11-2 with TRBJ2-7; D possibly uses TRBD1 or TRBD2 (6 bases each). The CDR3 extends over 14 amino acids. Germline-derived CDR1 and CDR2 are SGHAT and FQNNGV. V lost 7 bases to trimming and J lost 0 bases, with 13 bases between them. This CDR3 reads CASTSGGDSYEQYF. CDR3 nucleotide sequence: TGTGCCAGCACCTCCGGGGGCGACTCCTACGAGCAGTACTTC.

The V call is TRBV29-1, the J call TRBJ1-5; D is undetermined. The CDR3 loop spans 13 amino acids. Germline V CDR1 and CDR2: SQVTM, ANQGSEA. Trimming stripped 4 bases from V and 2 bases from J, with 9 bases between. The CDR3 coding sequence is TGCAGCGTTGCAGGCGCCCGCAATCAGCCCCAGCATTTT. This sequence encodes CSVAGARNQPQHF.

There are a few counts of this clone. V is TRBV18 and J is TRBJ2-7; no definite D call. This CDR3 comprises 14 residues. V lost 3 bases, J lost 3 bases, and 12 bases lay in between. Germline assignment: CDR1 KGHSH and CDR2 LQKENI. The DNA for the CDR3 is TGTGCCAGCTCACCCAGAAGACCAGACTACGAGCAGTACTTC. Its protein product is CASSPRRPDYEQYF.

CDR3 sequence reads: CASSYEAGSEQFF. CDR3 in DNA: TGTGCCAGCAGTTACGAGGCGGGGAGTGAGCAGTTCTTC. The J gene is TRBJ2-1, the V gene TRBV6-5; a weak D match, TRBD2 (6 bases). V was pared by 2 bases and J by 9 bases, with 11 bases between. The germline gives CDR1 MNHEY, CDR2 SVGAGI. The CDR3 has 13 residues.

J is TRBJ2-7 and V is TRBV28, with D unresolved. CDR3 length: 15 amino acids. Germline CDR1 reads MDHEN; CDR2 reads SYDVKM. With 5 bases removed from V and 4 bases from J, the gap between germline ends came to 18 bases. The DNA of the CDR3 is TGTGCCAGCAGTCGCCAGCCCCGAGGTATGTACGAGCAGTACTTC. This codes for CASSRQPRGMYEQYF. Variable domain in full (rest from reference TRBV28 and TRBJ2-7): DVKVTQSSRYLVKRTGEKVFLECVQDMDHENMFWYRQDPGLGLRLIYFSYDVKMKEKGDIPEGYSVSREKKERFSLILESASTNQTSMYLCASSRQPRGMYEQYFGPGTRLTVT.

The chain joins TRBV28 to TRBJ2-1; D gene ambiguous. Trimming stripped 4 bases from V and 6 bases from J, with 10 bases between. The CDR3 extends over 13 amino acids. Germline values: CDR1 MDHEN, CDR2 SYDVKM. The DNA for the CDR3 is TGTGCCAGCAGTTCCCCTAACGGCAATGAGCAGTTCTTC. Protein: CASSSPNGNEQFF.

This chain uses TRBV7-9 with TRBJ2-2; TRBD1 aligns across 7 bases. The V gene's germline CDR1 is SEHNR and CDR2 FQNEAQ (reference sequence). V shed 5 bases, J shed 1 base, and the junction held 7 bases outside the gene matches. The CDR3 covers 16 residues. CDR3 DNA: TGTGCCAGCAGCGTCGCGACAGGGCGGAACACCGGGGAGCTGTTTTTT. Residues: CASSVATGRNTGELFF.

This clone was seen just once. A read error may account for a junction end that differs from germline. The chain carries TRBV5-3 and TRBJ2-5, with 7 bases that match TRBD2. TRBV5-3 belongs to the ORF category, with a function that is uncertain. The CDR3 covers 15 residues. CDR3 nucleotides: TGTGCCAGCAGCTTGGCGGCTAGCGGTGCAGAGACCCAGTACTTC. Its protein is CASSLAASGAETQYF.

CDR3 protein: CASSLAGALAKNIQYF. The CDR3 nucleotides read TGTGCCAGCAGCTTAGCGGGTGCCCTAGCCAAAAACATTCAGTACTTC. V is TRBV7-9 and J is TRBJ2-4, with unresolved D. This CDR3 has 16 amino acids. CDR1 and CDR2 (germline): SEHNR, FQNEAQ (reference sequence). Trimming shortened V by 0 bases and J by 0 bases, and 9 bases separated the two germline ends.

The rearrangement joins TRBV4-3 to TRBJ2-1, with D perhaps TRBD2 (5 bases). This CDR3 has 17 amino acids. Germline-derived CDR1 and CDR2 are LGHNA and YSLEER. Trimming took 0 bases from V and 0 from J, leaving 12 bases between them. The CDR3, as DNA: TGCGCCAGCAGCCAAGATTCAGGCCTAGCCTCCTACAATGAGCAGTTCTTC. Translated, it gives CASSQDSGLASYNEQFF.

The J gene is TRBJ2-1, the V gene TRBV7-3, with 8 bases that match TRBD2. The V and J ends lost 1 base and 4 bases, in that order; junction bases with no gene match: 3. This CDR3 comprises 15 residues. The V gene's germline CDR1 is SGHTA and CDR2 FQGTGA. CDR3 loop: CASSLIAGSYNEQFF. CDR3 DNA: TGTGCCAGCAGCTTAATAGCGGGATCTTACAATGAGCAGTTCTTC.

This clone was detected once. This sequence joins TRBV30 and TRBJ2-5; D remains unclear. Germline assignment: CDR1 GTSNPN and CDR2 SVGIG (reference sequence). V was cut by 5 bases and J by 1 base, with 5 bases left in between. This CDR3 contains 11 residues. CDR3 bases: TGTGCCTGGGCAAGCCAAGAGACCCAGTACTTC. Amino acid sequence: CAWASQETQYF.

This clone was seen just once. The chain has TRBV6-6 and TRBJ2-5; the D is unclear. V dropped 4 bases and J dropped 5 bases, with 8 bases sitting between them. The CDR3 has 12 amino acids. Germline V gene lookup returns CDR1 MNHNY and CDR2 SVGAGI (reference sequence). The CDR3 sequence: CASSFKGETQYF. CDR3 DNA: TGTGCCAGCAGTTTTAAGGGCGAGACCCAGTACTTC.

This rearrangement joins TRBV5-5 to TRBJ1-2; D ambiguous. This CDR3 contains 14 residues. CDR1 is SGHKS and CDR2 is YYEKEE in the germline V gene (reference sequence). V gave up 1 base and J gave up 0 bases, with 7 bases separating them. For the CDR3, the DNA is TGTGCCAGCAGCTTGACCGTGGCTAACTATGGCTACACCTTC. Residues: CASSLTVANYGYTF. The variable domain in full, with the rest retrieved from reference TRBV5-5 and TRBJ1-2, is DAGVTQSPTHLIKTRGQQVTLRCSPISGHKSVSWYQQVLGQGPQFIFQYYEKEERGRGNFPDRFSARQFPNYSSELNVNALLLGDSALYLCASSLTVANYGYTFGSGTRLTVV.

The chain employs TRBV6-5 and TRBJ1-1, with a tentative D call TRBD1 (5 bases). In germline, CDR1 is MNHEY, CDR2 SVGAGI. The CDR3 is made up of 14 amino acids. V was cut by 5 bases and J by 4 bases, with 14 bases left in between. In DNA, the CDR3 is TGTGCCAGCAGTATTGGGGGAGGTGGCACTGAAGCTTTCTTT. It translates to CASSIGGGGTEAFF.

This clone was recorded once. CDR3 residues: CASSPTNGYEQYF. The CDR3, as DNA: TGTGCCAGCAGCCCGACAAACGGCTACGAGCAGTACTTC. The chain carries TRBV6-5 and TRBJ2-7; D gene unclear. Between the trimmed V and J ends, which lost 6 bases and 3 bases, there was a span of 12 bases. CDR3 length: 13 residues. CDR1 is MNHEY, CDR2 SVGAGI, per germline.

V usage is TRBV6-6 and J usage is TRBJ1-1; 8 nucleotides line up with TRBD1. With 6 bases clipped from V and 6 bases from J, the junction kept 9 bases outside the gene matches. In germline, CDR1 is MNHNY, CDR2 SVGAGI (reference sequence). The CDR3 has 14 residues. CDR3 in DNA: TGTGCCAGCAGCACCGGACAGGGCATATCTGAAGCTTTCTTT. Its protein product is CASSTGQGISEAFF.

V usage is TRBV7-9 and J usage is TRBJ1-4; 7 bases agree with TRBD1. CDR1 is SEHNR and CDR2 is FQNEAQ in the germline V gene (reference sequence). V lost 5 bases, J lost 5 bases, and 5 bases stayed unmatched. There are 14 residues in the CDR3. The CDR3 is CASSDDRENEKLFF. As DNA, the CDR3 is TGTGCCAGCAGCGATGACAGGGAGAATGAAAAACTGTTTTTT.

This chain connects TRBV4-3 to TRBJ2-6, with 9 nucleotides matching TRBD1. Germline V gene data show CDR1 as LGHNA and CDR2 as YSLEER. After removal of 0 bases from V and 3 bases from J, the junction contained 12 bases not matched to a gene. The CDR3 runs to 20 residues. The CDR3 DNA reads TGCGCCAGCAGCCAAGATCCACCGGGACAGGGCTCCTTTGGGGCCAACGTCCTGACTTTC. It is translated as CASSQDPPGQGSFGANVLTF.

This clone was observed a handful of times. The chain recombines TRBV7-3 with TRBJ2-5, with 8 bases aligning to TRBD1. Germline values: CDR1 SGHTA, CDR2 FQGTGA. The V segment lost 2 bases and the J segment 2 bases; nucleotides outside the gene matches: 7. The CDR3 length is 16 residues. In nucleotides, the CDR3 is TGTGCCAGCAGCTTAGGGACAGGTTGGGCACAAGAGACCCAGTACTTC. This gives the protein CASSLGTGWAQETQYF.

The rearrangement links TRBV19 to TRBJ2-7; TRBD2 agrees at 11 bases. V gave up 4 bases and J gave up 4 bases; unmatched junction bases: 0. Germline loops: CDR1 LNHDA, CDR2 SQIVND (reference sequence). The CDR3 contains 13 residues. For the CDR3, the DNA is TGTGCCAGTAGTAGGACTAGCGGGTACGAGCAGTACTTC. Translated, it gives CASSRTSGYEQYF.

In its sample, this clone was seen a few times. The CDR3 reads CAWIFTTTGEGGYTF. CDR3 coding DNA: TGTGCCTGGATTTTCACGACCACGGGGGAAGGCGGCTACACCTTC. The V gene is TRBV30, the J gene TRBJ1-2, with D perhaps matching TRBD1 (5 bases). Germline V lookup: CDR1 GTSNPN, CDR2 SVGIG (reference sequence). V lost 4 bases, J lost 8 bases, and 23 bases lay in between. The length of the CDR3 is 15 residues.